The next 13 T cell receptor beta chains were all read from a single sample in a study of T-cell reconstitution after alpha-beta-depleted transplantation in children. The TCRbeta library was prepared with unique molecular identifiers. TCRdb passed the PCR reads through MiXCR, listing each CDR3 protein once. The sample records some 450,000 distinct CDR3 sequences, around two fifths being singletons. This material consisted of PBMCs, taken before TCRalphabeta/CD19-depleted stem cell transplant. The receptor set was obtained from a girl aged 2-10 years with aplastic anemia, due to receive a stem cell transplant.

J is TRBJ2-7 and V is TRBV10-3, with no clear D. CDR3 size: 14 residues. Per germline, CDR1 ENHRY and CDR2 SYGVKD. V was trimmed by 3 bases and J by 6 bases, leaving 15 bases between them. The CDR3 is CAISDVGRVGEQYF. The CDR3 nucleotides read TGTGCCATCAGTGATGTCGGCCGAGTAGGCGAGCAGTACTTC.

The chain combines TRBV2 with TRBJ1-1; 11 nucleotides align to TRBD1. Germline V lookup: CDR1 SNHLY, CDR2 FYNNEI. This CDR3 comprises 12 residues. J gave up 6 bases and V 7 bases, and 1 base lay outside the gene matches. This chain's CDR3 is CASMGQGAEAFF. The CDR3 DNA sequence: TGTGCCAGCATGGGACAGGGGGCTGAAGCTTTCTTT.

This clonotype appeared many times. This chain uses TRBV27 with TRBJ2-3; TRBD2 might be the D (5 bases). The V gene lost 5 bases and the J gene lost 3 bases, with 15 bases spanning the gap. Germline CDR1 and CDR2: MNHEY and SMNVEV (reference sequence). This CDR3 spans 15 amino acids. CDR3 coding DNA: TGTGCCAGCAGTAAACTAGACGGTGCGACAGATACGCAGTATTTT. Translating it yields CASSKLDGATDTQYF.

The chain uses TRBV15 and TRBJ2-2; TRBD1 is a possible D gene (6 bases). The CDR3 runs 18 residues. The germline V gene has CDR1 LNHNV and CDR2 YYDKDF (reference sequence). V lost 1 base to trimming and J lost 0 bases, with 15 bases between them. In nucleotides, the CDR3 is TGTGCCACCAGCAGAGGGTGGGACATGAGGGCGAACACCGGGGAGCTGTTTTTT. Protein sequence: CATSRGWDMRANTGELFF.

CDR3 in DNA: TGTGCCAGCTCAGGCCCAGGGTCTAGCAATCAGCCCCAGCATTTT. Translated, it gives CASSGPGSSNQPQHF. The V call is TRBV18, the J call TRBJ1-5; possibly TRBD1 for D (5 bases). The CDR3 consists of 15 residues. V was cut by 5 bases and J by 0 bases, with 11 bases left in between. Germline assignment: CDR1 KGHSH and CDR2 LQKENI.

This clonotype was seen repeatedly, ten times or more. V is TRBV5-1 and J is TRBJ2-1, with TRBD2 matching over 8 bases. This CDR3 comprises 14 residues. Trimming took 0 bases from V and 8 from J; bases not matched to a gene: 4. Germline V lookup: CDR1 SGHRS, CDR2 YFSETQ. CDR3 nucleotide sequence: TGCGCCAGCAGCTTGGGGACTAGCCTCCATGAGCAGTTCTTC. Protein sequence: CASSLGTSLHEQFF.

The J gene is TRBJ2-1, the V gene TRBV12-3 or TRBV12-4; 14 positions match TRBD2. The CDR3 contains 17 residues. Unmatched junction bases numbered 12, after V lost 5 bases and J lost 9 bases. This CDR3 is CASSPRLAGGHVIEQFF. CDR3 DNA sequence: TGTGCCAGCAGTCCTCGACTAGCGGGGGGGCATGTCATTGAGCAGTTCTTC.

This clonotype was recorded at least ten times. CDR3 protein: CASSLARGRGDIQYF. The CDR3 DNA reads as TGCGCCAGCAGCTTGGCTAGGGGGCGCGGGGACATTCAGTACTTC. J is TRBJ2-4 and V is TRBV5-1; possible D gene TRBD1, 7 bases. CDR1 is SGHRS, CDR2 YFSETQ, per germline. V dropped 0 bases and J dropped 8 bases, with 15 bases sitting between them. There are 15 residues in the CDR3.

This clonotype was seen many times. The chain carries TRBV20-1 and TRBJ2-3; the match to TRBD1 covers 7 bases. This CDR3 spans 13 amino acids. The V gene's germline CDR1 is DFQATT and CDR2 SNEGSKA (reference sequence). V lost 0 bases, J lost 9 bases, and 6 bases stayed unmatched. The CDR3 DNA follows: TGCAGTGCTAGAGATTTACAGGGGCTGACGCAGTATTTT. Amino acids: CSARDLQGLTQYF.

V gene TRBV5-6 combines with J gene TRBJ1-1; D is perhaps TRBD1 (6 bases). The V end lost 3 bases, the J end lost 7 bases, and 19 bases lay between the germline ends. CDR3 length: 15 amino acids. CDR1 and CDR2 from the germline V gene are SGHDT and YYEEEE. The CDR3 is CASSSDLDRSHEAFF. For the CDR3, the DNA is TGTGCCAGCAGCTCGGACCTTGACAGGAGCCATGAAGCTTTCTTT.

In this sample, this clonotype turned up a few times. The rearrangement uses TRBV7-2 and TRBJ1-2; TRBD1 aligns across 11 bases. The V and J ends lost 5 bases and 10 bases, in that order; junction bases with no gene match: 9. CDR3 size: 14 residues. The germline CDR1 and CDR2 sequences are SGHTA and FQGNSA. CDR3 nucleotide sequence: TGTGCCAGCAGCGAGAAGGACAGGGGGCTTGACTACACCTTC. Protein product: CASSEKDRGLDYTF.

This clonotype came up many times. CDR3 bases: TGTGCCTGGTCCACCCCGGGCCGGAGGGGGTCTGAAGCTTTCTTT. It translates to CAWSTPGRRGSEAFF. V and J are TRBV30 and TRBJ1-1; a possible D gene is TRBD1 (6 bases). The CDR3 has 15 residues. CDR1 GTSNPN and CDR2 SVGIG come from the germline V gene (reference sequence). Between the trimmed V and J ends, which lost 5 bases and 6 bases, there was a span of 22 bases.

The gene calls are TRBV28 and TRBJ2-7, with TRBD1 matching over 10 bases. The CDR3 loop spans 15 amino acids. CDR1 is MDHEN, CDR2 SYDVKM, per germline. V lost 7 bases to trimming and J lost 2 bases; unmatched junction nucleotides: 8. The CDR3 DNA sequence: TGTGCCAGCAAGAATCTGGGGACAGGGGCCTACGAGCAGTACTTC. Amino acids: CASKNLGTGAYEQYF.